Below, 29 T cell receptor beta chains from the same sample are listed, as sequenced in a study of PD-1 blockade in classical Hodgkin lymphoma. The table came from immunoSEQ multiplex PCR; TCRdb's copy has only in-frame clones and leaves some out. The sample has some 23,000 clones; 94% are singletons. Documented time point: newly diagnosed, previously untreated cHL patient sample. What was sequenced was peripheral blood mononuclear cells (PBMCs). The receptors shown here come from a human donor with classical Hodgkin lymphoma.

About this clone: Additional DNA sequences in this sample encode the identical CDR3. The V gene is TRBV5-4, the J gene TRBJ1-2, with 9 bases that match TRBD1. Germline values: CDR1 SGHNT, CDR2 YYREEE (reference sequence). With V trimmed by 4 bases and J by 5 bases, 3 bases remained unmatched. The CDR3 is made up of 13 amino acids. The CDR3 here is CASSPDRGYGYTF. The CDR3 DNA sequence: TGTGCCAGCAGCCCAGACAGGGGGTATGGCTACACCTTC.

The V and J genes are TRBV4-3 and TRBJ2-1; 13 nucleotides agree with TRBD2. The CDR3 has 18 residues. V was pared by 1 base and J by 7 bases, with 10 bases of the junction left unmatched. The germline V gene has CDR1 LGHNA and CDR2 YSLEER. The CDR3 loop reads CASSQAPFTSGGANEQFF. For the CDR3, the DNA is TGCGCCAGCAGCCAAGCCCCATTCACTAGCGGGGGGGCAAATGAGCAGTTCTTC.

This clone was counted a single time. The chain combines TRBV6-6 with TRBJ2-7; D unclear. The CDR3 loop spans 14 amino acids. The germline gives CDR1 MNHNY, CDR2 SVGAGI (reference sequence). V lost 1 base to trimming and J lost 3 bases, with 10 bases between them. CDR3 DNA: TGTGCCAGCAGTTACTTGGGCCCTAGCTACGAGCAGTACTTC. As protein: CASSYLGPSYEQYF.

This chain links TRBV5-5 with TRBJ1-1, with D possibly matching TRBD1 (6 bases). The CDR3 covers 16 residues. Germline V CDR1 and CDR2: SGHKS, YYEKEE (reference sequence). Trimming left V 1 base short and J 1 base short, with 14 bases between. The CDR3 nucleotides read TGTGCCAGCAGCTTGCCACGGGGACAATCGAACACTGAAGCTTTCTTT. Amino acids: CASSLPRGQSNTEAFF.

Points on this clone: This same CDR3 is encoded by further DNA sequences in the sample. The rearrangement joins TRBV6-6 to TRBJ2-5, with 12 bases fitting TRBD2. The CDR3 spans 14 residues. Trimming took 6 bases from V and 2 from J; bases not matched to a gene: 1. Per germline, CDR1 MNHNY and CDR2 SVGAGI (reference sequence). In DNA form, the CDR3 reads TGTGCCAGCAGAACTAGCGGGGGGCAAGAGACCCAGTACTTC. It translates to CASRTSGGQETQYF.

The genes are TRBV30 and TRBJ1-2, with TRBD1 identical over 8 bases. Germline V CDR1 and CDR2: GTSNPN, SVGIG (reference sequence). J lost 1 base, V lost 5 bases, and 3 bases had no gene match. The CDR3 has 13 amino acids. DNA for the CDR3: TGTGCCTGGGGGACAGGTAATAACTATGGCTACACCTTC. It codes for CAWGTGNNYGYTF.

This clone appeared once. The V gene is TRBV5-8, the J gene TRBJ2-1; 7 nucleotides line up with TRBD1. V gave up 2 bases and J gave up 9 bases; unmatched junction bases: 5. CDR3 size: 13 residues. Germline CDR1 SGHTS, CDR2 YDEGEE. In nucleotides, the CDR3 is TGTGCCAGCAGCTTCCATAACAGGGGTGAGCAGTTCTTC. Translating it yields CASSFHNRGEQFF.

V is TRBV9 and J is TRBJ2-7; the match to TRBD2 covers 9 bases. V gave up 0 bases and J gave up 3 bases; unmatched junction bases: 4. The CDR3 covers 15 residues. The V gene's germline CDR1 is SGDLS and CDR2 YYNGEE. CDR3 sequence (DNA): TGTGCCAGCAGCGTAGCTAGCGGGATTCACTACGAGCAGTACTTC. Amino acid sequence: CASSVASGIHYEQYF.

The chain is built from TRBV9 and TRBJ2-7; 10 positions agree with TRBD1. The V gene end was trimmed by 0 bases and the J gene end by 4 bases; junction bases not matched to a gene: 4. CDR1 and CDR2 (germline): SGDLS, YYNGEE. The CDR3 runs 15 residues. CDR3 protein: CASSVGDRGLYEQYF. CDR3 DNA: TGTGCCAGCAGCGTAGGAGACAGGGGGCTTTACGAGCAGTACTTC.

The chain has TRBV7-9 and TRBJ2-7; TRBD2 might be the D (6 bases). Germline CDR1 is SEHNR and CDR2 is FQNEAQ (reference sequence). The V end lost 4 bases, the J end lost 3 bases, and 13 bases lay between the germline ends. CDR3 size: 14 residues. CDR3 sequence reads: CASSYTGENYEQYF. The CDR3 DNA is TGTGCCAGCAGCTATACGGGAGAAAACTACGAGCAGTACTTC.

The CDR3 spells CASSSGQNTGELFF. CDR3 coding DNA: TGCGCCAGCAGCTCTGGACAGAACACCGGGGAGCTGTTTTTT. The rearrangement uses TRBV5-1 and TRBJ2-2, with D possibly matching TRBD1 (5 bases). Trimming stripped 3 bases from V and 1 base from J, with 7 bases between. Germline V lookup: CDR1 SGHRS, CDR2 YFSETQ. CDR3 length equals 14 residues.

The CDR3 reads CASSLYGGLNTGELFF. CDR3 nucleotide sequence: TGCGCCAGCAGCTTGTACGGCGGTTTAAACACCGGGGAGCTGTTTTTT. This chain uses TRBV5-1 with TRBJ2-2, with unresolved D. The CDR3 runs to 16 residues. CDR1 is SGHRS and CDR2 is YFSETQ in the germline V gene. The V gene lost 1 base and the J gene lost 2 bases, with 12 bases spanning the gap.

This chain's CDR3 is CATSRTLNQPQHF. The CDR3 DNA follows: TGTGCCACCAGCAGAACACTTAATCAGCCCCAGCATTTT. The chain recombines TRBV15 with TRBJ1-5; D is uncertain. The CDR3 covers 13 residues. The germline gives CDR1 LNHNV, CDR2 YYDKDF (reference sequence). Trimming cost V 2 bases and J 4 bases, with 6 bases left between them.

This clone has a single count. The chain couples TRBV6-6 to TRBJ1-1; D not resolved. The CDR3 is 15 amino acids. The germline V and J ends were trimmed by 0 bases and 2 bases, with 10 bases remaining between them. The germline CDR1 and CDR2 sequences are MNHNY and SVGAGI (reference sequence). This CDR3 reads CASSYSIGDNTEAFF. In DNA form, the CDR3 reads TGTGCCAGCAGTTACTCGATTGGGGATAACACTGAAGCTTTCTTT.

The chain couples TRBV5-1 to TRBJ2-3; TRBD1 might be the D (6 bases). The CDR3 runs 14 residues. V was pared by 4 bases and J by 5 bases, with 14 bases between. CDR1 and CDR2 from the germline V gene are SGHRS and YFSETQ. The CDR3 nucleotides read TGCGCCAGCAGCCTCGCCGGGACACAAGATACGCAGTATTTT. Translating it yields CASSLAGTQDTQYF.

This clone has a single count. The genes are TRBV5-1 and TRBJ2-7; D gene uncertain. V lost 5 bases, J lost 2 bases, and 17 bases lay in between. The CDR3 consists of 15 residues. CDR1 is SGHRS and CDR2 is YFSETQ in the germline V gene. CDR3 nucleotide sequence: TGCGCCAGCAGTTCAGTCCGGGTTGGACCCTACGAGCAGTACTTC. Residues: CASSSVRVGPYEQYF.

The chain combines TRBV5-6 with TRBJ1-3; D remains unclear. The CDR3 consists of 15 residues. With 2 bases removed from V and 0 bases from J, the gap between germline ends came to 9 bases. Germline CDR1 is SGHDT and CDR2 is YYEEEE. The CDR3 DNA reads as TGTGCCAGCAGCTTAGTGGGTACCTCTGGAAACACCATATATTTT. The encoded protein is CASSLVGTSGNTIYF.

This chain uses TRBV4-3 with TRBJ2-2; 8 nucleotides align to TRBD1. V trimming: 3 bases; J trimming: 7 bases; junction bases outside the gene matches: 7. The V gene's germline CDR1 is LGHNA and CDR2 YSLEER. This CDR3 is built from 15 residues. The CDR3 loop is CASSQRTGSGGELFF. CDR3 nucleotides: TGCGCCAGCAGCCAGCGGACAGGGTCTGGCGGGGAGCTGTTTTTT.

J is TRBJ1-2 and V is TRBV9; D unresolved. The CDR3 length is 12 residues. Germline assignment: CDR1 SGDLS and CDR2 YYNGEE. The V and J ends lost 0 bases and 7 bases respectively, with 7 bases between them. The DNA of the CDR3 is TGTGCCAGCAGCGTAGCGAACGGTGGCTACACCTTC. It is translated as CASSVANGGYTF.

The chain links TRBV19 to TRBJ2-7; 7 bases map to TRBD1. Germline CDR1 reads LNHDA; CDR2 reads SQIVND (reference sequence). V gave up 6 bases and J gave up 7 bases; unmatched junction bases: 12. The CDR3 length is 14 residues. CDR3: CASSQGGGLGEQYF. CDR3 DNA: TGTGCCAGTAGCCAAGGGGGCGGATTGGGGGAGCAGTACTTC.

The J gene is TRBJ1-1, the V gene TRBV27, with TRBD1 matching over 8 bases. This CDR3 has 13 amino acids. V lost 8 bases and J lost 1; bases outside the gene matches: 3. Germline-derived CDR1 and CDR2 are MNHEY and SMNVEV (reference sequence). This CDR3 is CASRTGRNTEAFF. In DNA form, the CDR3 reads TGTGCCAGCCGGACAGGGCGGAACACTGAAGCTTTCTTT.

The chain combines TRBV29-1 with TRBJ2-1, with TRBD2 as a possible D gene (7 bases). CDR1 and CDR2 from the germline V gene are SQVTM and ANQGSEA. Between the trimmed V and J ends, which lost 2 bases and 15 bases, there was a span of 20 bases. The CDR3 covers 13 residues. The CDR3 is CSVEQGRAGNRFF. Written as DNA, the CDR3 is TGCAGCGTTGAACAGGGGAGGGCCGGTAATCGGTTCTTC.

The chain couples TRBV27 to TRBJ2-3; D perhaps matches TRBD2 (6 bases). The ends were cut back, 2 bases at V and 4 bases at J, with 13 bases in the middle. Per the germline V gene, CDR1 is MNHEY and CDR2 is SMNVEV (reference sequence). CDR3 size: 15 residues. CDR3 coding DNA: TGTGCCAGCAGTTTACAGCGTCCGGGGGCAGATACGCAGTATTTT. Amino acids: CASSLQRPGADTQYF.

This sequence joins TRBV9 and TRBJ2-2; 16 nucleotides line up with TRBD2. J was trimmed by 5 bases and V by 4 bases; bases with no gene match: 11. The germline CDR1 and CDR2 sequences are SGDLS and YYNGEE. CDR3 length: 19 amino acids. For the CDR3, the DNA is TGTGCCAGCAGCAAGGGACTAGCGGGAGGGCCAAGTCGGACCGGGGAGCTGTTTTTT. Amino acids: CASSKGLAGGPSRTGELFF.

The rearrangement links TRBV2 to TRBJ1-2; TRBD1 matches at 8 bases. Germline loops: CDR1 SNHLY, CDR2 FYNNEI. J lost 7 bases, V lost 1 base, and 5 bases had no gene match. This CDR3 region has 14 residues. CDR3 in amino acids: CASSEVRGRSGYTF. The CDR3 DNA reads TGTGCCAGCAGTGAAGTCAGGGGGCGGAGTGGCTACACCTTC. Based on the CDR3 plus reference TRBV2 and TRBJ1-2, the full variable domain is EPEVTQTPSHQVTQMGQEVILRCVPISNHLYFYWYRQILGQKVEFLVSFYNNEISEKSEIFDDQFSVERPDGSNFTLKIRSTKLEDSAMYFCASSEVRGRSGYTFGSGTRLTVV.

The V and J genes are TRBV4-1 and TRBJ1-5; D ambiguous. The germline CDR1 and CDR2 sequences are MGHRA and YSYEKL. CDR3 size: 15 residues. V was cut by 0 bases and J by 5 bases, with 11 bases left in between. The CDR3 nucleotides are TGCGCCAGCAGCCAAGATTTTGGCGGTTATCAGCCCCAGCATTTT. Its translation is CASSQDFGGYQPQHF.

The CDR3 sequence: CASAGGDTEAFF. For the CDR3, the DNA is TGTGCCAGCGCAGGCGGGGACACTGAAGCTTTCTTT. V is TRBV2 and J is TRBJ1-1; D gene ambiguous. Germline V gene data show CDR1 as SNHLY and CDR2 as FYNNEI. V lost 8 bases and J lost 3, with 10 bases in between. The CDR3 contains 12 residues. Using reference TRBV2 and TRBJ1-1 for the parts outside the CDR3, the full variable domain is EPEVTQTPSHQVTQMGQEVILRCVPISNHLYFYWYRQILGQKVEFLVSFYNNEISEKSEIFDDQFSVERPDGSNFTLKIRSTKLEDSAMYFCASAGGDTEAFFGQGTRLTVV.

CDR3 nucleotides: TGTGCCAGCTCACCGGAAAACAATGAGCAGTTCTTC. It specifies CASSPENNEQFF. The chain carries TRBV18 and TRBJ2-1; the D is unclear. Germline assignment: CDR1 KGHSH and CDR2 LQKENI. Deletions cut 3 bases from V and 5 bases from J, with 5 bases between. The CDR3 extends over 12 amino acids.

CDR3 in amino acids: CASSSPRTLGEKLFF. Here the CDR3 DNA reads TGTGCCAGCAGTTCCCCGAGGACCTTGGGGGAAAAACTGTTTTTT. This chain links TRBV28 with TRBJ1-4; D gene unclear. Trimming removed 4 bases from V and 8 bases from J, with 17 bases in between. The germline V gene encodes CDR1 MDHEN and CDR2 SYDVKM. The CDR3 totals 15 residues.